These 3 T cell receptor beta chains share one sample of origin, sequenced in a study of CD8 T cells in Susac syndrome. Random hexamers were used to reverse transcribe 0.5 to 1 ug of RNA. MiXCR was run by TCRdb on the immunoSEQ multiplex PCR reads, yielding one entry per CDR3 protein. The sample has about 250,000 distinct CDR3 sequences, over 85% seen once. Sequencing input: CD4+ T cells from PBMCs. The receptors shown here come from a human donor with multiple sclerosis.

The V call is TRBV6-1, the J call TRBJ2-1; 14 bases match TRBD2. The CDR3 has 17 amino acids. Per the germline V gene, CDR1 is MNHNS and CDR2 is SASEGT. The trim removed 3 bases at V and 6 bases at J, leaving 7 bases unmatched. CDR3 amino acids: CASSDGLAGGPLNEQFF. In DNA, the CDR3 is TGTGCCAGCAGTGACGGACTAGCGGGAGGCCCACTCAATGAGCAGTTCTTC.

CDR3 sequence: CASSTGLAGGHVVETQYF. The CDR3 DNA reads TGTGCCAGCAGCACCGGACTAGCGGGAGGGCATGTGGTTGAGACCCAGTACTTC. The J gene is TRBJ2-5, the V gene TRBV11-3; 15 bases match TRBD2. In germline, CDR1 is SGHNT, CDR2 YENEEA. This CDR3 has 18 residues. The ends lost 5 bases at V and 5 bases at J; junction bases unmatched: 12.

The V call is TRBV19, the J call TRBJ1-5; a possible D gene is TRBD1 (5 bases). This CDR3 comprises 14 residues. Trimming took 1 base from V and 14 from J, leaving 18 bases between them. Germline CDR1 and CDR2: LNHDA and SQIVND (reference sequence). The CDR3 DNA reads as TGTGCCAGTAGTATAGGGTGGGGGACCCCGGCGGAGCATTTT. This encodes CASSIGWGTPAEHF. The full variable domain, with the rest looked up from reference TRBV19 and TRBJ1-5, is DGGITQSPKYLFRKEGQNVTLSCEQNLNHDAMYWYRQDPGQGLRLIYYSQIVNDFQKGDIAEGYSVSREKKESFPLTVTSAQKNPTAFYLCASSIGWGTPAEHFGDGTRLSIL.